This TCR beta chain was sequenced in a study of blood T cell repertoires in COVID-19. Overall study context: There were acute and convalescent COVID-19 samples, and they came from the United States, Italy and Spain. PBMCs, B-cell-depleted T cells, or T cells provided the cDNA or gDNA that made up the material.

Per the germline V gene, CDR1 is SGHTA and CDR2 is FQGTGA. This CDR3 has 13 residues. Trimming shortened V by 3 bases and J by 3 bases, and 8 bases separated the two germline ends. Per the authors' pipeline: Researchers report that nucleated cell counts were estimated from reference gene primer amplification. Sequencing was performed with immunoSEQ multiplex PCR; in TCRdb, only in-frame clones are kept and a portion is missing. D and trimming were read from the DNA, whereas the V and J calls and clone size are those reported in that table. The sample consists of some 700,000 clones, 90% of them appearing once.

This receptor was identified in a woman between 18 and 29 years old with acute or convalescent COVID-19. The sample was peripheral blood. The V call is TRBV7-3, the J call TRBJ1-1; D call uncertain. The CDR3 nucleotides are TGTGCCAGCAGCTTTTCTCAGGACACTGAAGCTTTCTTT. Translated, it gives CASSFSQDTEAFF.